The T cell receptor (beta chain) under discussion was sequenced for a study of control samples from healthy donors and cancer patients. Sequenced by immunoSEQ multiplex PCR; TCRdb stores in-frame clones only, minus some. The profile shows about 150,000 clones, 85% to 95% of them singletons. CDR3 length equals 13 residues. The V end was cut by 11 bases, the J end by 0 bases, with 14 bases between. Germline V gives CDR1 MRHNA, CDR2 SNTAGT. The chain combines TRBV6-4 with TRBJ2-7; D unclear. The clonotype was recovered from a middle-aged man in good health. The sample comprised blood. The CDR3 DNA reads TGTGCCCGTGAAGGCGGCGGCTCCTACGAGCAGTACTTC. Amino acids: CAREGGGSYEQYF.